This T cell receptor (beta chain) was captured in a study of blood T cell repertoires in COVID-19. At the level of the study: The analysed material was cDNA or gDNA that came from T cells, B-cell-depleted T cells, or PBMCs.

Per the authors' pipeline: Nucleated cell counts were estimated from reference gene primer amplification. Assay: immunoSEQ multiplex PCR; the TCRdb copy retains only in-frame clones and omits some. The V and J calls and clone size are taken from that table; D and trimming were inferred from the DNA. The table lists more than 140,000 clones, 80% to 90% of them singletons. The CDR3 is made up of 15 amino acids. CDR1 SGHNT and CDR2 YYREEE come from the germline V gene (reference sequence). V lost 4 bases, J lost 7 bases, and 6 bases stayed unmatched. This chain links TRBV5-4 with TRBJ1-6, with 9 bases fitting TRBD1. The specimen was peripheral blood. The receptor's source is an older woman with acute or convalescent COVID-19. CDR3 sequence reads: CASSPSTGGNSPLHF. CDR3 nucleotides: TGTGCCAGCAGCCCCTCGACAGGGGGGAATTCACCCCTCCACTTT.